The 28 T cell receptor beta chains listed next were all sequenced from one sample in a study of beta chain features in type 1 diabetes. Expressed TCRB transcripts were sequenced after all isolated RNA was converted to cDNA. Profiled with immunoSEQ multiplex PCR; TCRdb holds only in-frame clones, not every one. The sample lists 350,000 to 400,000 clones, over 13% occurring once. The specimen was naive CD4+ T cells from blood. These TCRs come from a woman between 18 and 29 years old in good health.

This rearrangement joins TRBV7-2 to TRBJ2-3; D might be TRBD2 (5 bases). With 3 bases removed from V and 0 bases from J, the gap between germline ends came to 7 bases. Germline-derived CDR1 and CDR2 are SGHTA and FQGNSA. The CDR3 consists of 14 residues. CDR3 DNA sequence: TGTGCCAGCAGCTTCAGGACTAGCACAGATACGCAGTATTTT. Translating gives CASSFRTSTDTQYF. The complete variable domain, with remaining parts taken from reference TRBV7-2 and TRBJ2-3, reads GAGVSQSPSNKVTEKGKDVELRCDPISGHTALYWYRQSLGQGLEFLIYFQGNSAPDKSGLPSDRFSAERTGGSVSTLTIQRTQQEDSAVYLCASSFRTSTDTQYFGPGTRLTVL.

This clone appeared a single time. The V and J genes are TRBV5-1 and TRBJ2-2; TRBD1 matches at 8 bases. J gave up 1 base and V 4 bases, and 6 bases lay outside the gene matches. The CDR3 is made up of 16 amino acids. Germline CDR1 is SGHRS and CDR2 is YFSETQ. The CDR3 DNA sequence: TGCGCCAGCAGCCGGGACAGGACCCTGAACACCGGGGAGCTGTTTTTT. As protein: CASSRDRTLNTGELFF.

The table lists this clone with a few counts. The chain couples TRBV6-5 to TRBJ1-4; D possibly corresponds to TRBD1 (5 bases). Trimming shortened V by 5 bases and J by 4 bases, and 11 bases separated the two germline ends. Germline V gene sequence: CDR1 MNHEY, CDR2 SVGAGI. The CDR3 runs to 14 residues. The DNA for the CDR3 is TGTGCCAGCAGTCCCGACAGCATTAATGAAAAACTGTTTTTT. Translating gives CASSPDSINEKLFF.

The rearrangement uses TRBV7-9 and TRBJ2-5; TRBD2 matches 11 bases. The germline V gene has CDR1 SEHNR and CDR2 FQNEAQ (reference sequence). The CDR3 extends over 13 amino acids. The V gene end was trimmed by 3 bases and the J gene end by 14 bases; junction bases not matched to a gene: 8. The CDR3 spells CASSFAGTSGCYF. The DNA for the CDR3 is TGTGCCAGCAGCTTTGCCGGGACTAGCGGATGTTACTTC. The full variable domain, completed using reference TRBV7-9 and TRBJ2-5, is DTGVSQNPRHKITKRGQNVTFRCDPISEHNRLYWYRQTLGQGPEFLTYFQNEAQLEKSRLLSDRFSAERPKGSFSTLEIQRTEQGDSAMYLCASSFAGTSGCYFGPGTRLLVL.

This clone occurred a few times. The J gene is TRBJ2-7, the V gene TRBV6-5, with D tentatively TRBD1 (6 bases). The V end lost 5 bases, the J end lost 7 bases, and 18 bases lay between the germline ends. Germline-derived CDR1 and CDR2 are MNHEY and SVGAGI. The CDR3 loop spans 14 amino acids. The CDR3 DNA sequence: TGTGCCAGCAGTCCGGGACAACCAAGGGGGGAGCAGTACTTC. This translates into CASSPGQPRGEQYF.

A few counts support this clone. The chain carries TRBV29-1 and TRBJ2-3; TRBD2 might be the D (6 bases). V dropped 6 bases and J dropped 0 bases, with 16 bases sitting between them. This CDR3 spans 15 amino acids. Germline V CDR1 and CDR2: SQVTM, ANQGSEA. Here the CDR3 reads CSVPRERASTDTQYF. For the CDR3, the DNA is TGCAGCGTCCCCAGGGAGCGGGCGAGCACAGATACGCAGTATTTT.

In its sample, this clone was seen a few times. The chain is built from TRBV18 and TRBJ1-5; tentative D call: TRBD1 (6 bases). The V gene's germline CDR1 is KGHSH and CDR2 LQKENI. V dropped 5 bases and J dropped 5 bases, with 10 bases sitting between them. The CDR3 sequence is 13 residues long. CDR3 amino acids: CASSGGLDQPQHF. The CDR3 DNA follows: TGTGCCAGCTCAGGGGGCCTCGATCAGCCCCAGCATTTT.

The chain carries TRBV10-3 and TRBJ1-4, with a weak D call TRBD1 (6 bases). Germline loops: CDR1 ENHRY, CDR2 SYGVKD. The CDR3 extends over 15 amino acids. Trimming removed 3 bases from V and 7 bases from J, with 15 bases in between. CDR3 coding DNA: TGTGCCATCAGTGATATCGGGGGGCGAGGTGAAAAACTGTTTTTT. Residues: CAISDIGGRGEKLFF.

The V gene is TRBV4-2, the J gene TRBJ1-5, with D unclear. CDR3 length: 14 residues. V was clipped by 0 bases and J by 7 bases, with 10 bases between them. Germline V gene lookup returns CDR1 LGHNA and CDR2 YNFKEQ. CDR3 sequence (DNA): TGTGCCAGCAGCCAAGAGGCCGTCAGACAGCCCCAGCATTTT. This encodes CASSQEAVRQPQHF.

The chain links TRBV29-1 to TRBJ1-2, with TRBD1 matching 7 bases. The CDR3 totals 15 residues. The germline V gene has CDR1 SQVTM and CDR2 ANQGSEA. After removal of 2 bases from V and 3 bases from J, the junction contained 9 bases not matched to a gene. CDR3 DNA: TGCAGCGTTGAACTGGCGGGACAGATAGACTATGGCTACACCTTC. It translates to CSVELAGQIDYGYTF.

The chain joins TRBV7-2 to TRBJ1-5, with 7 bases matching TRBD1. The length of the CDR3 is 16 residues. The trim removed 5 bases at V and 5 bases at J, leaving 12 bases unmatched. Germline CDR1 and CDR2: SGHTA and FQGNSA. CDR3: CASSPRTGAEYQPQHF. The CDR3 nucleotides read TGTGCCAGCAGCCCCCGTACAGGGGCGGAGTATCAGCCCCAGCATTTT.

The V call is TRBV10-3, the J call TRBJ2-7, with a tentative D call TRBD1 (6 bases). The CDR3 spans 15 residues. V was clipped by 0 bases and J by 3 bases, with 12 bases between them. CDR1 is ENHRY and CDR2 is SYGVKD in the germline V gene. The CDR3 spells CAISESGQLLYEQYF. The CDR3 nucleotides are TGTGCCATCAGTGAGTCAGGACAGCTCCTCTACGAGCAGTACTTC.

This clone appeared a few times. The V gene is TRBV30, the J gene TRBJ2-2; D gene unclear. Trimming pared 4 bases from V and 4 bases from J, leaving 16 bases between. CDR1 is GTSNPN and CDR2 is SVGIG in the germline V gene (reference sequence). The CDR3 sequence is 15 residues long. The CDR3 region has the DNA TGTGCCTGGACCGGCTGGAGCGTTTCCACCGGGGAGCTGTTTTTT. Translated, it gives CAWTGWSVSTGELFF.

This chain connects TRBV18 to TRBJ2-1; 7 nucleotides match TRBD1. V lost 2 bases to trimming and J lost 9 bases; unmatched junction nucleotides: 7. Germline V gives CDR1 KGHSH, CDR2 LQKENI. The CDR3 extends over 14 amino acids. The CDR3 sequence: CASSPDRVVTEQFF. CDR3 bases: TGTGCCAGCTCACCAGACAGGGTGGTCACTGAGCAGTTCTTC.

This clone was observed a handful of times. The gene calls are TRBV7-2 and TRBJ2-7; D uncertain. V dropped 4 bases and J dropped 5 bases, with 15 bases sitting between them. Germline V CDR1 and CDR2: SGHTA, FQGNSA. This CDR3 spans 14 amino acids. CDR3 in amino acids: CASSSTVRSDEQYF. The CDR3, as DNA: TGTGCCAGCAGCTCGACGGTCAGGTCGGACGAGCAGTACTTC. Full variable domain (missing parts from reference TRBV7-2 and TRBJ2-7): GAGVSQSPSNKVTEKGKDVELRCDPISGHTALYWYRQSLGQGLEFLIYFQGNSAPDKSGLPSDRFSAERTGGSVSTLTIQRTQQEDSAVYLCASSSTVRSDEQYFGPGTRLTVT.

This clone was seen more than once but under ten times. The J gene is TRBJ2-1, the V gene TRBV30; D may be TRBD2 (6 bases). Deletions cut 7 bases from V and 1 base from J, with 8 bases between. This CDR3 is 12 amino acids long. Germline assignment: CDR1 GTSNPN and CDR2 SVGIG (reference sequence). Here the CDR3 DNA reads TGTGCCTCGGACTATTCCTACAATGAGCAGTTCTTC. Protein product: CASDYSYNEQFF. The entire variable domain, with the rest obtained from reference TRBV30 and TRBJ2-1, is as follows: SQTIHQWPATLVQPVGSPLSLECTVEGTSNPNLYWYRQAAGRGLQLLFYSVGIGQISSEVPQNLSASRPQDRQFILSSKKLLLSDSGFYLCASDYSYNEQFFGPGTRLTVL.

CDR3 residues: CASSFILRQAYEQYF. DNA of the CDR3: TGTGCCAGCAGTTTCATTTTGAGACAGGCCTACGAGCAGTACTTC. This chain links TRBV28 with TRBJ2-7; possibly TRBD1 for D (6 bases). V was clipped by 3 bases and J by 2 bases, with 14 bases between them. CDR3 size: 15 residues. Germline CDR1 is MDHEN and CDR2 is SYDVKM. Full variable domain (outside the CDR3, taken from reference TRBV28 and TRBJ2-7): DVKVTQSSRYLVKRTGEKVFLECVQDMDHENMFWYRQDPGLGLRLIYFSYDVKMKEKGDIPEGYSVSREKKERFSLILESASTNQTSMYLCASSFILRQAYEQYFGPGTRLTVT.

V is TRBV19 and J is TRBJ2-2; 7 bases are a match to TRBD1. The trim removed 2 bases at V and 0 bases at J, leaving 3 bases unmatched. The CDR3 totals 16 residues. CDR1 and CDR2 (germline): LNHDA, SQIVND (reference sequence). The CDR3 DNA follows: TGTGCCAGTAGTATACTGGGACAGCCGAACACCGGGGAGCTGTTTTTT. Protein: CASSILGQPNTGELFF.

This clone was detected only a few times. DNA of the CDR3: TGTGCCAGCAGCCAATCGCTGACTAGAGGATACGAGCAGTACTTC. Translating it yields CASSQSLTRGYEQYF. The chain recombines TRBV4-2 with TRBJ2-7; maybe TRBD2 (6 bases). There are 15 residues in the CDR3. Trimming stripped 2 bases from V and 4 bases from J, with 15 bases between. CDR1 and CDR2 (germline): LGHNA, YNFKEQ.

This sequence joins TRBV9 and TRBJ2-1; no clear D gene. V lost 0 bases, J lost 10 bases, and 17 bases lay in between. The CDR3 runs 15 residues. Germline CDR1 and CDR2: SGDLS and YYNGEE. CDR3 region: CASSVGGNRVYEQFF. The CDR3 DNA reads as TGTGCCAGCAGCGTAGGAGGCAATCGAGTGTACGAGCAGTTCTTC.

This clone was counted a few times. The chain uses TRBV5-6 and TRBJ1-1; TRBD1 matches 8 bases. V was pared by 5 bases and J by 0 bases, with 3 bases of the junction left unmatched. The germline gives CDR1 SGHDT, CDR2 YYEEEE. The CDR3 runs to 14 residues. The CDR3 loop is CASRRQGMNTEAFF. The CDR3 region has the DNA TGTGCCAGCAGAAGACAGGGGATGAACACTGAAGCTTTCTTT.

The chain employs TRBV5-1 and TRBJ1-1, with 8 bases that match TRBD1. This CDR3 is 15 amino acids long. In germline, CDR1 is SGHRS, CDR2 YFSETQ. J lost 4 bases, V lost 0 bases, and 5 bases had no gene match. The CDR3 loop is CASSLARTGLTEAFF. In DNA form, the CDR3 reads TGCGCCAGCAGCTTGGCCCGGACAGGGCTCACTGAAGCTTTCTTT.

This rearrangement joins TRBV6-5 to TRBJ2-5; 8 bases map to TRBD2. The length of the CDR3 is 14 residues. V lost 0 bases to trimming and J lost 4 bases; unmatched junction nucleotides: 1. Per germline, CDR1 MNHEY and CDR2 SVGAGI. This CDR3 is CASSYSSGGETQYF. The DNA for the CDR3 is TGTGCCAGCAGTTACTCAAGCGGGGGAGAGACCCAGTACTTC.

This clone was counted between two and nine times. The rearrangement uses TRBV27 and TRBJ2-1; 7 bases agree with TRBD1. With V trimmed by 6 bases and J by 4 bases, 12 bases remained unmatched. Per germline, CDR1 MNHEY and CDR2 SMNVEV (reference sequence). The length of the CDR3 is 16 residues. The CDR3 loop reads CASRTTGTAIYNEQFF. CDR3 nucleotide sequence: TGTGCCAGCAGGACGACCGGGACAGCGATTTACAATGAGCAGTTCTTC.

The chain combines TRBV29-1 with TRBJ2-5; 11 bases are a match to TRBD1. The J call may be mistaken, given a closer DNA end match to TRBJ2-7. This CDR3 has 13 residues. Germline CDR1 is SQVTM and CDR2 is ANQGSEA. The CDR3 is CSVERDRGYEQYF. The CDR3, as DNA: TGCAGCGTTGAAAGGGACAGGGGGTACGAGCAGTACTTC.

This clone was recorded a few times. CDR3 DNA: TGCGCCAGCAGCCAAAACATACAGGGCACCTACGAGCAGTACTTC. Protein product: CASSQNIQGTYEQYF. This rearrangement joins TRBV4-3 to TRBJ2-7; D may be TRBD1 (6 bases). CDR3 length equals 15 residues. Germline V gives CDR1 LGHNA, CDR2 YSLEER. The V gene lost 2 bases and the J gene lost 2 bases, with 13 bases spanning the gap.

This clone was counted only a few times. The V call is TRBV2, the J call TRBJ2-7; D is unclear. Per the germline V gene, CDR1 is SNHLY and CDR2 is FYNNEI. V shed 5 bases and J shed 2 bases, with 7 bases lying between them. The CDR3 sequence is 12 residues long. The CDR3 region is CASSTSPYEQYF. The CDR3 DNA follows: TGTGCCAGCAGTACGAGTCCCTACGAGCAGTACTTC.

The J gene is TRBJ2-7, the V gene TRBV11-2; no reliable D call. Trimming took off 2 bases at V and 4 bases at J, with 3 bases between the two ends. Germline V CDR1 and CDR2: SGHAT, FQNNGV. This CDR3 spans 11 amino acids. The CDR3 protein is CASSLLYEQYF. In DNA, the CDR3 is TGTGCCAGCAGCTTACTATACGAGCAGTACTTC.